Described below is a single T cell receptor (beta chain) sequence and its context. This clone was detected a few times. There is no known antigen for this receptor. It has no much larger one-base neighbor in the sample; base qualities were not kept. TCRbeta CDR3 regions were amplified from genomic DNA using the immunoSEQ Assay, a bias-controlled multiplex PCR. On the study's bioinformatics: The number of nucleated cells in each sample was estimated by amplification of reference gene primers within the assay. To quantify the absolute abundance of each unique TCRbeta CDR3 rearrangement, sequence reads were collapsed and filtered. For each sample, productive Simpson clonality was calculated as the square root of Simpson's diversity index across productive rearrangements. Here the immuneACCESS table is served through TCRdb, limited to in-frame sequences with V and J called. Missing clones are a known gap in these copies; in checked studies unresolved V genes cover under half, and the rest lacks a known reason. D and trimming were read from the DNA, whereas the V and J calls and clone size are those reported in that table. For this sample the table gives roughly 100,000 clones, of which 89% were detected only once. The ten largest clones add up to approximately 3.5% of the sample.

The CDR3 runs 15 amino acids, cysteine and phenylalanine included. Only the CDR3 portion is preserved as DNA: 45 bases, with reading frame beginning at the first base. V and J are truncated by 6 bases and 2 bases respectively, leaving an intervening sequence of 14 bases. The germline V gene (reference sequence) specifies MNHEY as CDR1 and SMNVEV as CDR2. Collaborating institutions collected whole blood in K2EDTA tubes following their own protocols. For TCRbeta analysis, collaborators shipped samples as frozen whole blood, isolated PBMCs, or DNA extracted from either of those sample types. This specimen belongs to a study of blood T cell repertoires in COVID-19 (dated by TCRdb to 2020 to 2021). As for the study more broadly: Samples from collaborators originated in the United States, Italy and Spain and spanned both the acute and convalescent phases of COVID-19. The prospective study material was composed of cDNA or gDNA derived from T cells, B-cell-depleted T cells, or PBMCs. Subjects who had been exposed to COVID-19, were actively infected with it, or had recovered from it provided the deeply sampled blood TCRbeta repertoires that made up the dataset. The repertoires were released in a freely available public database intended as a resource for research on the immune response to SARS-CoV-2. The samples were drawn from two sources: the first 160 participants of the ongoing ImmuneRACE study, and 1,200 or so subjects contributed by 6 global collaborators. Nearly every sample came with metadata listing a de-identified subject ID, COVID-19 status, age in years and sex. Where available, HLA class I and class II types were taken from metadata supplied by the sample provider and were not determined by assay-based typing. Broad study findings and their caveats: How much clinical and demographic metadata was included differed by source and by participant, and the metadata was provided uncurated.

This clonotype originated in a woman aged 55-69 years with acute or convalescent COVID-19. Sequences were obtained from peripheral blood. The rearrangement joined TRBV27 to TRBJ2-1, with TRBD2 perhaps the D gene, on 5 matching bases. The sequence in DNA is TGTGCCAGCAGCCTAACTAGAAACACCTACAATGAGCAGTTCTTC. This gives the protein CASSLTRNTYNEQFF.